This TCR beta chain is from a study of T cell repertoires in cytomegalovirus infection (dated by TCRdb to the late 2010s). Looking at the study overall: Donor HLA type was relevant to the analysis, as public TCR beta signatures indicated carriage of CMV infection together with the matching HLA type.

This clonotype was seen many times. There is no known antigen for this receptor. Per-base quality was not reported, and no clone a single base away is much larger than it. The run used an Illumina HiSeq 1500. TCRdb cleaned the public reads at Q25 with fastp, built clones with MiXCR and kept in-frame beta chains. Under each unique CDR3 protein, matching rows form one entry showing the most common genes and DNA. This sample is represented by 400,000 to 550,000 distinct CDR3 sequences; approximately 10% of them were singletons. The ten largest account for about 10% of the sample. At the junction V is shortened by 10 bases and J by 8 bases, with 15 bases in between. From its cysteine to its phenylalanine, the CDR3 spans 13 amino acids. Only CDR3 DNA is held: 39 bases, read in frame from base 1. Per the germline V gene, LGHNT is the CDR1 and FRNRAP is the CDR2. Study-level results and caveats: The ex vivo response was dominated by HLA-C-restricted CMV-specific TCR beta clonotypes, which also provided the single most frequent clonotype in two of eight donors. In both this cohort and an independent roughly 400-donor cohort, the cumulative frequency of public TCR beta family members distinguished carriers of CMV infection plus the relevant HLA type.

This clonotype originated in a human donor in good health (CMV status not recorded). Some clones in this sample may be carry-over from other donors' samples. The sequenced sample consisted of PBMCs. The rearranged chain carries TRBV12-5 and TRBJ1-6; a confident D gene designation cannot be given. The nucleotide sequence reads TGTGCTACCCGGACCGGAACTGATTCACCCCTCCACTTT. Its product reads: CATRTGTDSPLHF.